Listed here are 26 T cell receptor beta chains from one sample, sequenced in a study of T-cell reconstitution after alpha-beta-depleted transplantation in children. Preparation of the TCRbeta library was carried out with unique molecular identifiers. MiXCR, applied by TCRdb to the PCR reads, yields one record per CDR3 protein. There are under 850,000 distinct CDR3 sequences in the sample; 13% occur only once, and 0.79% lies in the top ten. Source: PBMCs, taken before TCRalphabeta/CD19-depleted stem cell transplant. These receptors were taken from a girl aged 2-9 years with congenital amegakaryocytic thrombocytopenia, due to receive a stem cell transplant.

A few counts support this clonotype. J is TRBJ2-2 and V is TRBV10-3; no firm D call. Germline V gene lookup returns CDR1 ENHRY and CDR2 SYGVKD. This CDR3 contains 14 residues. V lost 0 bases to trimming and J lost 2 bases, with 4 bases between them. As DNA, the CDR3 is TGTGCCATCAGTGAGTCTACCAACACCGGGGAGCTGTTTTTT. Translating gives CAISESTNTGELFF.

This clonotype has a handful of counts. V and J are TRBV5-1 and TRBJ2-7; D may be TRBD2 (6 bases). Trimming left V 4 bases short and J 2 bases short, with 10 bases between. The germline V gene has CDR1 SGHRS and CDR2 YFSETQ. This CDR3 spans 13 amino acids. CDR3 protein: CASSVDYAYEQYF. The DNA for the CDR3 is TGCGCCAGCAGCGTGGACTACGCCTACGAGCAGTACTTC.

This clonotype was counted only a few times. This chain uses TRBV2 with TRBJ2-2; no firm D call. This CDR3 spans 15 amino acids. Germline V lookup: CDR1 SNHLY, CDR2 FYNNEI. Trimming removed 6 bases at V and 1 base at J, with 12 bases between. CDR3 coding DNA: TGTGCCAGCAGGGTAGCCGATCTGAACACCGGGGAGCTGTTTTTT. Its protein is CASRVADLNTGELFF.

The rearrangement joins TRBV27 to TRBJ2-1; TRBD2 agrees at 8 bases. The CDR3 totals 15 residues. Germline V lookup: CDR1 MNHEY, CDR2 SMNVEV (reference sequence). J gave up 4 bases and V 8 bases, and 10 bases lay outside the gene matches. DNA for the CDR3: TGTGCCAGCGCCCTAGCCGGGGGGGGTTACAATGAGCAGTTCTTC. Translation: CASALAGGGYNEQFF.

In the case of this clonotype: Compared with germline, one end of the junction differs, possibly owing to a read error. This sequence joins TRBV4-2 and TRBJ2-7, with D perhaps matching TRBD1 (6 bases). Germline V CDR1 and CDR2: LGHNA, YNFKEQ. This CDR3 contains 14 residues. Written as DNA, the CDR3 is TGTGCCATCAGCCCCGGACAGCTCTTCTACGAGCAGTACTTC. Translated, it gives CAISPGQLFYEQYF.

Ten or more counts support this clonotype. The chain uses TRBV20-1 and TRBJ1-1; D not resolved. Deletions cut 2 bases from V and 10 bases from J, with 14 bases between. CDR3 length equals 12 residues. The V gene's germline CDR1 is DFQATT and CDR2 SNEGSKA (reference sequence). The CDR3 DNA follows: TGCAGTGCTAGATGGGAGGAAAGAGGAGCTTTCTTT. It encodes CSARWEERGAFF.

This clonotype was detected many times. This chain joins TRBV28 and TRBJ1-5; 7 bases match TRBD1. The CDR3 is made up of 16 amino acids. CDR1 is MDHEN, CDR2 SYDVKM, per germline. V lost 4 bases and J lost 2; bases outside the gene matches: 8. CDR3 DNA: TGTGCCAGCAGTTCCCGGACAGGTAAAGGCAATCAGCCCCAGCATTTT. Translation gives CASSSRTGKGNQPQHF. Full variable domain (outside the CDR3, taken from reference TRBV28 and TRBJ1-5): DVKVTQSSRYLVKRTGEKVFLECVQDMDHENMFWYRQDPGLGLRLIYFSYDVKMKEKGDIPEGYSVSREKKERFSLILESASTNQTSMYLCASSSRTGKGNQPQHFGDGTRLSIL.

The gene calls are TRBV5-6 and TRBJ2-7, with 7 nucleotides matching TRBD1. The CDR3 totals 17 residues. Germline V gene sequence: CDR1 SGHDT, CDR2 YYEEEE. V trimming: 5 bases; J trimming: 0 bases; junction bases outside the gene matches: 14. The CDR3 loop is CASRLPGQLSSSYEQYF. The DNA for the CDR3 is TGTGCCAGCAGACTACCGGGACAGCTATCAAGCTCCTACGAGCAGTACTTC.

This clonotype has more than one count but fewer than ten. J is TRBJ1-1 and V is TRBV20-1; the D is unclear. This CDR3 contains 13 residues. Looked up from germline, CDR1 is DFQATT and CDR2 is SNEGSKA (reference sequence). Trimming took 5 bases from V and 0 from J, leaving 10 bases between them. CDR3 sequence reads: CSASALMNTEAFF. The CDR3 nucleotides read TGCAGTGCTTCGGCCCTCATGAACACTGAAGCTTTCTTT.

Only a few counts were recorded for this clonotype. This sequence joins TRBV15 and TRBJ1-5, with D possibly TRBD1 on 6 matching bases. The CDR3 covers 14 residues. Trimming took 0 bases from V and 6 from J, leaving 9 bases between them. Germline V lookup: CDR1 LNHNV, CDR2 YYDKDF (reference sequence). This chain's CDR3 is CATSREQGGQPQHF. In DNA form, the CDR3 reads TGTGCCACCAGCAGAGAACAGGGTGGTCAGCCCCAGCATTTT. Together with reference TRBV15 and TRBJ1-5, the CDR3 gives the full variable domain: DAMVIQNPRYQVTQFGKPVTLSCSQTLNHNVMYWYQQKSSQAPKLLFHYYDKDFNNEADTPDNFQSRRPNTSFCFLDIRSPGLGDTAMYLCATSREQGGQPQHFGDGTRLSIL.

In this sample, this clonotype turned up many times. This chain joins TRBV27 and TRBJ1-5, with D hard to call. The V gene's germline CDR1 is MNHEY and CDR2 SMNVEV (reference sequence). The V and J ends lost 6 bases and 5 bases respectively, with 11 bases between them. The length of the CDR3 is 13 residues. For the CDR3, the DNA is TGTGCCAGCAGGCCGGGATTATATCAGCCCCAGCATTTT. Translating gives CASRPGLYQPQHF.

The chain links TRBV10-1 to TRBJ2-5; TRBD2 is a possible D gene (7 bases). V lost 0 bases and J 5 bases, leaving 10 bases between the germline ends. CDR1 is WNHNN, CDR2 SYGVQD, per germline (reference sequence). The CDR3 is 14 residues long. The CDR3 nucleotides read TGCGCCAGCAGTGAGTCAGGGGGGGTGGAGACCCAGTACTTC. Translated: CASSESGGVETQYF.

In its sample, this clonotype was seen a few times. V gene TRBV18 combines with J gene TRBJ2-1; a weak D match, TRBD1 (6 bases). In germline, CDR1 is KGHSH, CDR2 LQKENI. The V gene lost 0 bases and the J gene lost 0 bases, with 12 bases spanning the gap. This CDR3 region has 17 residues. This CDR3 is CASSPPGGQSSYNEQFF. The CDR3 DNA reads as TGTGCCAGCTCACCACCCGGAGGACAGAGCTCCTACAATGAGCAGTTCTTC.

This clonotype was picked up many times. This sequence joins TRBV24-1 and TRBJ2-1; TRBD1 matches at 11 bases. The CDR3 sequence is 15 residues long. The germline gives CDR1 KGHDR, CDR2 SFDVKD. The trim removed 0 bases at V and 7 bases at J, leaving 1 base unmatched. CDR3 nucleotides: TGTGCCACCAGTGATTTGGGACAGGGGGCTAATGAGCAGTTCTTC. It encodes CATSDLGQGANEQFF.

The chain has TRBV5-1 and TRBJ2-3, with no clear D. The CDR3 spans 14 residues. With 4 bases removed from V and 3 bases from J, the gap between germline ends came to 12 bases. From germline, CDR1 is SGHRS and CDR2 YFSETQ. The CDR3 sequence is CASSPGVQTDTQYF. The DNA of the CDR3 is TGCGCCAGCAGCCCGGGTGTGCAAACAGATACGCAGTATTTT.

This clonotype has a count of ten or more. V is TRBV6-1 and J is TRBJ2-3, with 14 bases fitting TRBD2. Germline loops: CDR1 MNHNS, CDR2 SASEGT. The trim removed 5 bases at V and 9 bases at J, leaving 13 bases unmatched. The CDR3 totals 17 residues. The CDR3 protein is CASSLGLAGASVDTQYF. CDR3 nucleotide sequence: TGTGCCAGCAGTCTGGGACTAGCGGGAGCATCCGTCGACACGCAGTATTTT.

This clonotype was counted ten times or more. The chain's CDR3 is CASSEVLAGSYEQYF. DNA for the CDR3: TGTGCCAGCTCGGAGGTACTAGCGGGGTCCTACGAGCAGTACTTC. J is TRBJ2-7 and V is TRBV18, with 10 bases aligning to TRBD2. Trimming at V came to 6 bases and at J to 1 base, leaving 6 bases not matched to a gene. The germline V gene has CDR1 KGHSH and CDR2 LQKENI. There are 15 residues in the CDR3.

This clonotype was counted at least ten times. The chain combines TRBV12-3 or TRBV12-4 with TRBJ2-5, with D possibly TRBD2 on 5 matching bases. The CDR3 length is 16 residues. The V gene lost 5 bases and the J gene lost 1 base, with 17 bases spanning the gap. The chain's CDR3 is CASSLSTLGSQETQYF. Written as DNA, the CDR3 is TGTGCCAGCAGTCTCTCCACACTAGGGTCCCAAGAGACCCAGTACTTC.

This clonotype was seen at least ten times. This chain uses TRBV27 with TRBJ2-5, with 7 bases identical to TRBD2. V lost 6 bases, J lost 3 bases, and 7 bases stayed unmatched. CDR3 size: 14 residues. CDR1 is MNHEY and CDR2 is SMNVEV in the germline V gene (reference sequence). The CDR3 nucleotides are TGTGCCAGCAGCAACTTAGCGGGCGAAGAGACCCAGTACTTC. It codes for CASSNLAGEETQYF.

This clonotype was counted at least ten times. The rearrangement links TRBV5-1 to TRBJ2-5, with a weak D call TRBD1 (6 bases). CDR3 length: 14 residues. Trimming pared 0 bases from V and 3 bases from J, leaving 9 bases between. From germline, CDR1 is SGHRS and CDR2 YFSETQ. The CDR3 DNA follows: TGCGCCAGCAGCTTGGTCGGACAGAAAGAGACCCAGTACTTC. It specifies CASSLVGQKETQYF. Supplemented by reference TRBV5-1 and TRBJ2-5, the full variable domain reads KAGVTQTPRYLIKTRGQQVTLSCSPISGHRSVSWYQQTPGQGLQFLFEYFSETQRNKGNFPGRFSGRQFSNSRSEMNVSTLELGDSALYLCASSLVGQKETQYFGPGTRLLVL.

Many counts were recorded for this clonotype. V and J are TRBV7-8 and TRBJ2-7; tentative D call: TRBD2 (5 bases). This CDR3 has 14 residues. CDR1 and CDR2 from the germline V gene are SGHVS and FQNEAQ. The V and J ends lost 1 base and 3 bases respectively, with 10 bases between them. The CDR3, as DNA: TGTGCCAGCAGCTTAGGTACTAGAGGCTACGAGCAGTACTTC. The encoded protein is CASSLGTRGYEQYF.

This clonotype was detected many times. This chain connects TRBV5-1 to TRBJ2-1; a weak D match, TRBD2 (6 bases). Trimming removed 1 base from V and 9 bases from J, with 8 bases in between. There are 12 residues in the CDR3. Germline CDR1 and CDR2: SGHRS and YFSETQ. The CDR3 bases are TGCGCCAGCAGCTTGTACGGGAGTGAGCAGTTCTTC. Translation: CASSLYGSEQFF.

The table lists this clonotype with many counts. CDR3 in DNA: TGCAGTGCTGGGGCGGGCCGCCTCTCCTACAATGAGCAGTTCTTC. Protein: CSAGAGRLSYNEQFF. The chain recombines TRBV20-1 with TRBJ2-1; tentatively, D is TRBD1 or TRBD2 (5 bases each). Germline CDR1 reads DFQATT; CDR2 reads SNEGSKA (reference sequence). The CDR3 length is 15 residues. V was trimmed by 5 bases and J by 0 bases, leaving 14 bases between them.

The DNA for the CDR3 is TGTGCCAGCAGCTCAAAGACAGGGCGGTACGAAAAACTGTTTTTT. Its translation: CASSSKTGRYEKLFF. The chain carries TRBV7-8 and TRBJ1-4, with 7 bases that match TRBD1. V shed 4 bases and J 8 bases; nucleotides not matched to a gene: 10. The germline CDR1 and CDR2 sequences are SGHVS and FQNEAQ. The length of the CDR3 is 15 residues.

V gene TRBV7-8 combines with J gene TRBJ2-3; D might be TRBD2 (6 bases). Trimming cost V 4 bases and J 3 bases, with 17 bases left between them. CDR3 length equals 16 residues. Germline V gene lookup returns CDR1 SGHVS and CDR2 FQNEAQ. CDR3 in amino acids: CASSWGGLPTTDTQYF. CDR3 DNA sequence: TGTGCCAGCAGCTGGGGAGGACTCCCAACAACAGATACGCAGTATTTT.

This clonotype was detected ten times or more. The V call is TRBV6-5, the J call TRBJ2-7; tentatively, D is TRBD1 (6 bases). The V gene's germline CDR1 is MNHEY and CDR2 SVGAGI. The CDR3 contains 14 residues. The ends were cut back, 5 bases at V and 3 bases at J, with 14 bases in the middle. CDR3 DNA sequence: TGTGCCAGCAGTCTACAGGACAGCTTCTACGAGCAGTACTTC. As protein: CASSLQDSFYEQYF.